This TCR beta chain stems from a study of T cells in Graves' hyperthyroidism and ophthalmopathy. Overall study findings and caveats: Most thyroid clonotypes expanded above 0.001 appeared in blood too. Ophthalmopathy cases were set apart from stable hyperthyroidism by a 13 V-J model. Progression to ophthalmopathy was predicted a median of approximately seven months early.

This clonotype was observed at least ten times. The antigen remains unidentified. Patients showing uncontrolled infection, other autoimmune disease, pregnancy or lactation were ineligible. RNA transcripts provided the source from which TCR beta CDR3 regions were amplified. TCR CDR3 underwent first-round RT-PCR with the HTBI primer set. TCRdb independently ran MiXCR on the multiplex PCR reads; one entry per CDR3 protein. The sample shows 550,000 to 700,000 distinct CDR3 sequences, around 42% of them seen only once. This TCR was sampled from an adult woman with Graves' disease, either hyperthyroidism or ophthalmopathy (not recorded which). The source material was peripheral blood or thyroid tissue (not recorded which).

This chain's CDR3 is CATSRERTGSSYGYTF. CDR3 bases: TGTGCCACCAGCAGAGAAAGGACAGGATCCTCCTATGGCTACACCTTC. The V and J genes are TRBV15 and TRBJ1-2; 7 bases agree with TRBD1. The J segment lost 4 bases and the V segment lost 0 bases, leaving 8 bases of the junction unmatched. Germline loops: CDR1 LNHNV, CDR2 YYDKDF (reference sequence). This CDR3 contains 16 residues.